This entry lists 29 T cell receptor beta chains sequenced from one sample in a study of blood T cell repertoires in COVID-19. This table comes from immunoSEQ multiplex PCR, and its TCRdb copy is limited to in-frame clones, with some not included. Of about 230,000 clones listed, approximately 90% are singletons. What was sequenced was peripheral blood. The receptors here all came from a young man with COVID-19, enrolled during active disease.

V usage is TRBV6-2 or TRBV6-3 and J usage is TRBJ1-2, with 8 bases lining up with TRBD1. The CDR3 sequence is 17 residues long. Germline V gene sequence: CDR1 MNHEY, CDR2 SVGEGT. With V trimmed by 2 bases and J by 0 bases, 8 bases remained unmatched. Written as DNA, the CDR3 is TGTGCCAGCAGTTACCCCGACAGGGGCCCACCTAACTATGGCTACACCTTC. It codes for CASSYPDRGPPNYGYTF.

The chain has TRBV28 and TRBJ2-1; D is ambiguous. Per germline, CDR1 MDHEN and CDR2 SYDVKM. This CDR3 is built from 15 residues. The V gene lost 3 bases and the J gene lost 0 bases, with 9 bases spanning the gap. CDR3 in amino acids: CASSLPVSSYNEQFF. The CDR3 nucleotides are TGTGCCAGCAGTTTGCCGGTGAGCTCCTACAATGAGCAGTTCTTC.

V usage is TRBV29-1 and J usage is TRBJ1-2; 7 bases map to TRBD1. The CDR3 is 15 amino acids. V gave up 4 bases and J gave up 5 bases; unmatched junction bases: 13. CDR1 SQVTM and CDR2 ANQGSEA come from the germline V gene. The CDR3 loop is CSVGVVGAGGYGYTF. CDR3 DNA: TGCAGCGTTGGGGTTGTCGGGGCAGGGGGATATGGCTACACCTTC.

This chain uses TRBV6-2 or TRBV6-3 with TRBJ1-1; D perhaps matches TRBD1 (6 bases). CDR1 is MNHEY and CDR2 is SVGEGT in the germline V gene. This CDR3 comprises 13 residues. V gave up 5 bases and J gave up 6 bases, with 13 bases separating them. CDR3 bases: TGTGCCAGCAGTAGACAGGTAGTTCCTGAAGCTTTCTTT. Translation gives CASSRQVVPEAFF.

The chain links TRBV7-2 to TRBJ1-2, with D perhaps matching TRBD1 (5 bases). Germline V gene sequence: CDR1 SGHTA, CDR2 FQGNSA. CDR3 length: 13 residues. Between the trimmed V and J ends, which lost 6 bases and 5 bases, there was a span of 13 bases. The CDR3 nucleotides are TGTGCCAGCAGTTTTAACCGGGGGTATGGCTACACCTTC. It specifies CASSFNRGYGYTF. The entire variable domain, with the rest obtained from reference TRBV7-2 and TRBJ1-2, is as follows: GAGVSQSPSNKVTEKGKDVELRCDPISGHTALYWYRQSLGQGLEFLIYFQGNSAPDKSGLPSDRFSAERTGGSVSTLTIQRTQQEDSAVYLCASSFNRGYGYTFGSGTRLTVV.

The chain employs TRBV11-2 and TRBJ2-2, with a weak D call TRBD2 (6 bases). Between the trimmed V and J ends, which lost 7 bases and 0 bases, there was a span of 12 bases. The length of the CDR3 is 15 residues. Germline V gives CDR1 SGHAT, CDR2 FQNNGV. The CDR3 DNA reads TGTGCCAGCACTAAGGGACTTGCGAACACCGGGGAGCTGTTTTTT. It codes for CASTKGLANTGELFF.

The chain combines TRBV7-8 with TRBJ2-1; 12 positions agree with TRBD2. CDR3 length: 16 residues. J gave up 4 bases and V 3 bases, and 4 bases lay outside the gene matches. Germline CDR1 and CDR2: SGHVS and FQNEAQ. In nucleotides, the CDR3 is TGTGCCAGCAGCTTGACTAGCGGGAGACCGTACAATGAGCAGTTCTTC. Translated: CASSLTSGRPYNEQFF.

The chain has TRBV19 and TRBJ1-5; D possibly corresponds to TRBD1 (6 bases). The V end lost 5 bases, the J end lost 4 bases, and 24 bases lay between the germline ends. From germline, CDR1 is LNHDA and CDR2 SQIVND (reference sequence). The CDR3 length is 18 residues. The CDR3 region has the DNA TGTGCCAGTAGTCACTCCAGGGGTTTCGATACATTTAATCAGCCCCAGCATTTT. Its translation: CASSHSRGFDTFNQPQHF.

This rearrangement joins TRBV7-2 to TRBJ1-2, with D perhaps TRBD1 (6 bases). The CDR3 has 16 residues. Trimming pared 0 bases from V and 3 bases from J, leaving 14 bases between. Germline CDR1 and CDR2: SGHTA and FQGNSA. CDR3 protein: CASSLALHRVDYGYTF. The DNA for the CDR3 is TGTGCCAGCAGCTTAGCCCTCCACAGGGTTGACTATGGCTACACCTTC.

CDR3 bases: TGTGCCAGTAGTTTCCAGCGGGGTGTTTTTGGTGAGCAGTTCTTC. Residues: CASSFQRGVFGEQFF. The chain couples TRBV19 to TRBJ2-1; 7 nucleotides align to TRBD2. The V gene's germline CDR1 is LNHDA and CDR2 SQIVND (reference sequence). V trimming: 5 bases; J trimming: 9 bases; junction bases outside the gene matches: 13. This CDR3 is 15 amino acids long.

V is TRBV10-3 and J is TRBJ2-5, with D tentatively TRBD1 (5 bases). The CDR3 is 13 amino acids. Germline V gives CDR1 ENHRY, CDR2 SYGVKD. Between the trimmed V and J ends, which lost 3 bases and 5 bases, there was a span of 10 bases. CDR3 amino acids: CAISDRVGETQYF. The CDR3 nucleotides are TGTGCCATCAGTGACAGGGTAGGGGAGACCCAGTACTTC.

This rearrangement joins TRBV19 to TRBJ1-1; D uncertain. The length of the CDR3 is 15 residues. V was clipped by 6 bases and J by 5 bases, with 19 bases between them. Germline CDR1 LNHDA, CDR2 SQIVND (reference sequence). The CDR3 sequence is CASRRGDPRGTEAFF. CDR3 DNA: TGTGCCAGTAGGCGAGGAGACCCAAGAGGGACTGAAGCTTTCTTT.

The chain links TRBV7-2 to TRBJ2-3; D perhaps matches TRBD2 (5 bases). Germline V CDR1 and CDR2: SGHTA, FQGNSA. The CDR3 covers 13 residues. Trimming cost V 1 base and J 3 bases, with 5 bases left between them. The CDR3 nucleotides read TGTGCCAGCAGCTTAGAGCGGACAGATACGCAGTATTTT. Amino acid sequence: CASSLERTDTQYF.

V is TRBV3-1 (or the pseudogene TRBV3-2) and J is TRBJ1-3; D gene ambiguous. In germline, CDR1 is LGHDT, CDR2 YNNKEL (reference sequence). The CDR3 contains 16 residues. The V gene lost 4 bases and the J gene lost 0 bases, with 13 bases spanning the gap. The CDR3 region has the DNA TGTGCCAGCAGCCCTTTTTTGGGAGGCTCTGGAAACACCATATATTTT. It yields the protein CASSPFLGGSGNTIYF.

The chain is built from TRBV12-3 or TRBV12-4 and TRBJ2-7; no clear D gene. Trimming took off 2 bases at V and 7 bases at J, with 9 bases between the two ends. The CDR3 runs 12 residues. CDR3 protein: CASSLSVLEQYF. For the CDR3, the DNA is TGTGCCAGCAGTTTATCGGTCTTAGAGCAGTACTTC.

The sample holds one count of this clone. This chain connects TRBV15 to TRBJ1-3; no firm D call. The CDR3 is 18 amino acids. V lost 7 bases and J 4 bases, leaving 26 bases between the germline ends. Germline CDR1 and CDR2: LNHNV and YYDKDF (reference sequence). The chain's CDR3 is CATTLGKGGFRSGNTIYF. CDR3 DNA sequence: TGTGCCACCACCCTCGGGAAGGGCGGGTTTCGGTCAGGAAACACCATATATTTT.

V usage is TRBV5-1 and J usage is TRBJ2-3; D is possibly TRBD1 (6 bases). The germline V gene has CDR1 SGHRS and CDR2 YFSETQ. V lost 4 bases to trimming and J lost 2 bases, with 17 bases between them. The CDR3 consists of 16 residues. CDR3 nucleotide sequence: TGCGCCAGCAGCCTCCCCCCAGGGGACCTCACAGATACGCAGTATTTT. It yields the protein CASSLPPGDLTDTQYF.

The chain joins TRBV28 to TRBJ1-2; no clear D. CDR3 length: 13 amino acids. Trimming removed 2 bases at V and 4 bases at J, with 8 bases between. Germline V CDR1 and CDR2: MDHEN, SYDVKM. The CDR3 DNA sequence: TGTGCCAGCAGTTTAGTCCGGGTCTATGGCTACACCTTC. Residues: CASSLVRVYGYTF.

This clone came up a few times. The CDR3 reads CASSLDIISNTEAFF. CDR3 nucleotides: TGTGCCAGCAGCTTGGACATTATCTCGAACACTGAAGCTTTCTTT. The chain uses TRBV5-4 and TRBJ1-1; no clear D. Per germline, CDR1 SGHNT and CDR2 YYREEE (reference sequence). Between the trimmed V and J ends, which lost 0 bases and 1 base, there was a span of 10 bases. The CDR3 has 15 residues. The full variable domain, completed using reference TRBV5-4 and TRBJ1-1, is ETGVTQSPTHLIKTRGQQVTLRCSSQSGHNTVSWYQQALGQGPQFIFQYYREEENGRGNFPPRFSGLQFPNYSSELNVNALELDDSALYLCASSLDIISNTEAFFGQGTRLTVV.

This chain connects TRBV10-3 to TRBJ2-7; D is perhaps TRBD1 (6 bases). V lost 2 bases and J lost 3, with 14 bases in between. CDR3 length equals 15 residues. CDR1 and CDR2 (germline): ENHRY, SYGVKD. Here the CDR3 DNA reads TGTGCCATCAGTGAGGTACAGGGTAAGGACTACGAGCAGTACTTC. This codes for CAISEVQGKDYEQYF.

The CDR3 protein is CSVEPDRERYTF. CDR3 DNA: TGCAGCGTTGAACCGGACAGAGAGCGCTACACCTTC. J is TRBJ1-2 and V is TRBV29-1, with D tentatively TRBD1 (6 bases). V lost 2 bases to trimming and J lost 9 bases, with 13 bases between them. Germline V gives CDR1 SQVTM, CDR2 ANQGSEA. This CDR3 region has 12 residues.

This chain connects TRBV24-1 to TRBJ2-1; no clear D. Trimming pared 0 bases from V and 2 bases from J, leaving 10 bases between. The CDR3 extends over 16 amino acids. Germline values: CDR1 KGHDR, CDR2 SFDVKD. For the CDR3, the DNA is TGTGCCACCAGTGATTTGTACTCTACGGCCTACAATGAGCAGTTCTTC. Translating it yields CATSDLYSTAYNEQFF.

CDR3 sequence: CASSLGQPNSPLHF. CDR3 DNA sequence: TGTGCCAGCAGCCTCGGACAGCCTAATTCACCCCTCCACTTT. The J gene is TRBJ1-6, the V gene TRBV7-3; possibly TRBD1 for D (6 bases). V was pared by 5 bases and J by 6 bases, with 11 bases between. Germline V gives CDR1 SGHTA, CDR2 FQGTGA. This CDR3 is 14 amino acids long.

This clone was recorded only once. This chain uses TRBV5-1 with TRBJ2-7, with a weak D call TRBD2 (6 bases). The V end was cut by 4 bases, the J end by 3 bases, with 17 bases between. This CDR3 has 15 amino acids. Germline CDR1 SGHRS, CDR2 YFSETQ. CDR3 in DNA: TGCGCCAGCAGCCAGCCGGGACTGGGGGACTACGAGCAGTACTTC. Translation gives CASSQPGLGDYEQYF.

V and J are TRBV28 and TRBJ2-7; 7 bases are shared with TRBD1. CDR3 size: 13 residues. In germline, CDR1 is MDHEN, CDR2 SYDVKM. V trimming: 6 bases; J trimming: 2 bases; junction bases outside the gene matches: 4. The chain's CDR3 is CASRPGTAYEQYF. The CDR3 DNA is TGTGCCAGCAGACCCGGGACAGCCTACGAGCAGTACTTC.

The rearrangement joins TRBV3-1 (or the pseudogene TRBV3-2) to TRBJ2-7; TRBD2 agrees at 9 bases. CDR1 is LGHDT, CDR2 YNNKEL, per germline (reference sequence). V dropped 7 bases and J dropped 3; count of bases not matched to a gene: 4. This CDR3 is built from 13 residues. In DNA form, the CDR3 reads TGTGCCAGCACAGCGGGGGGCCTCTACGAGCAGTACTTC. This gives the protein CASTAGGLYEQYF.

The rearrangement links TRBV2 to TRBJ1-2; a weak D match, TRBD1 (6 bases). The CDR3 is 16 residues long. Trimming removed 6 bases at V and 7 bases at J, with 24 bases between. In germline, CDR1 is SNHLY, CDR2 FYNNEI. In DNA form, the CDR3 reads TGTGCCAGCAGCCTTAATCCACAGGGTGAGATGGGTGGCTACACCTTC. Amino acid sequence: CASSLNPQGEMGGYTF.

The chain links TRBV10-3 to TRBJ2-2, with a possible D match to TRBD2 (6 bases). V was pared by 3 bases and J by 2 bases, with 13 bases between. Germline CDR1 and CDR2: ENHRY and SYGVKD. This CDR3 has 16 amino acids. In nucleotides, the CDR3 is TGTGCCATCAGTGAAGGGACGGGACTTAACACCGGGGAGCTGTTTTTT. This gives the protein CAISEGTGLNTGELFF.

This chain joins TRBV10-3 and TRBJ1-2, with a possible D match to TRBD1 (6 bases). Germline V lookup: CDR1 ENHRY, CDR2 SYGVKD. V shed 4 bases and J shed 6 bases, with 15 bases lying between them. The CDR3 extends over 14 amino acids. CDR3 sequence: CAISGEVSGDGYTF. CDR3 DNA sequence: TGTGCCATCAGTGGAGAGGTGTCAGGGGATGGCTACACCTTC.